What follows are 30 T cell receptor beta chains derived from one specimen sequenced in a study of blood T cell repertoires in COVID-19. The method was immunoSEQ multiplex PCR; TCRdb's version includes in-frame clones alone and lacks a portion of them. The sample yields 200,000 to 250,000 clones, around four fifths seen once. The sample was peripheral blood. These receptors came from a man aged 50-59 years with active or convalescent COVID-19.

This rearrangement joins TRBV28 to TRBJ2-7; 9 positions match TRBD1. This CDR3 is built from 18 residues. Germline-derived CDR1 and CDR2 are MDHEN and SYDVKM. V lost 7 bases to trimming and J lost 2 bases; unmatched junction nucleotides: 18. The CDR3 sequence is CASTLLSPGTGLPYEQYF. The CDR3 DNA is TGTGCCAGCACCCTTCTAAGTCCAGGGACAGGGCTCCCCTACGAGCAGTACTTC.

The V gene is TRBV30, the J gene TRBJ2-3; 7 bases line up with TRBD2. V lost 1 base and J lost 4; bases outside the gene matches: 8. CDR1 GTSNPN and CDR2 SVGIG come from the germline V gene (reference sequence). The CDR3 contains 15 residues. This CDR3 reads CAWSASGLRADTQYF. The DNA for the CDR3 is TGTGCCTGGAGTGCTAGCGGCCTAAGGGCAGATACGCAGTATTTT. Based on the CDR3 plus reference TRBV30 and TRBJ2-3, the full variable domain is SQTIHQWPATLVQPVGSPLSLECTVEGTSNPNLYWYRQAAGRGLQLLFYSVGIGQISSEVPQNLSASRPQDRQFILSSKKLLLSDSGFYLCAWSASGLRADTQYFGPGTRLTVL.

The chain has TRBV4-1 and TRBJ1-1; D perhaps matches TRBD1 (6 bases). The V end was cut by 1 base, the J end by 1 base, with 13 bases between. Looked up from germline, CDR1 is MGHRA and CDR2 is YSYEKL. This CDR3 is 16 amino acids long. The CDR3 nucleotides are TGCGCCAGCAGCCAAGTGCCAGGGGTCCAGAACACTGAAGCTTTCTTT. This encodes CASSQVPGVQNTEAFF.

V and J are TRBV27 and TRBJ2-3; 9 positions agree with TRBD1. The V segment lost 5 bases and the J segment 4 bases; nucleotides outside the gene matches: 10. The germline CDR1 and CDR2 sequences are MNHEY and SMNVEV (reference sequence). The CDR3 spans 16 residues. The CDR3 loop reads CASSPGWGQGSDTQYF. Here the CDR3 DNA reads TGTGCCAGCAGTCCCGGTTGGGGACAGGGCTCAGATACGCAGTATTTT.

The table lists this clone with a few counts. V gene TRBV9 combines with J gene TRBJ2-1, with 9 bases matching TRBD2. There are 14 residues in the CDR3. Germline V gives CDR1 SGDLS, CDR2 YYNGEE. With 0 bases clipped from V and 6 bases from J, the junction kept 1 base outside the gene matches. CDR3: CASSVGLAVNEQFF. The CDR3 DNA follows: TGTGCCAGCAGCGTAGGACTAGCGGTCAATGAGCAGTTCTTC.

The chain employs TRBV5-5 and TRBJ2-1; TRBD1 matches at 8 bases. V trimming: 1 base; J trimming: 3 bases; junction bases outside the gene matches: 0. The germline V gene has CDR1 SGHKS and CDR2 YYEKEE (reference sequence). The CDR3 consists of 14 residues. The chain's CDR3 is CASSLTGGYNEQFF. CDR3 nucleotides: TGTGCCAGCAGCTTGACAGGGGGCTACAATGAGCAGTTCTTC.

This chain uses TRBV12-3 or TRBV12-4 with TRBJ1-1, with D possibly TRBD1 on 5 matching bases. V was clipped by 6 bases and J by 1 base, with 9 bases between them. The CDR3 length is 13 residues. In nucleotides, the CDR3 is TGTGCCAGCAGACGGAGGGGGAACACTGAAGCTTTCTTT. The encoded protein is CASRRRGNTEAFF.

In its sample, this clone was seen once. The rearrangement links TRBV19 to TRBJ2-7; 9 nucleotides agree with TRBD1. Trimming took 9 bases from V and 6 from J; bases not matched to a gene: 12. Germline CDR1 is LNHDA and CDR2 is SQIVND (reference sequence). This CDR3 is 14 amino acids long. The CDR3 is CASRRDREISEQYF. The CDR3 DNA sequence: TGTGCCAGCCGCCGGGACAGGGAAATCAGCGAGCAGTACTTC.

In nucleotides, the CDR3 is TGTGCCAGCAGTTTCTCGACTAGCGGGAGCTCCTACGAGCAGTACTTC. It yields the protein CASSFSTSGSSYEQYF. J is TRBJ2-7 and V is TRBV6-6, with 12 bases identical to TRBD2. Looked up from germline, CDR1 is MNHNY and CDR2 is SVGAGI (reference sequence). This CDR3 spans 16 amino acids. V lost 4 bases to trimming and J lost 0 bases; unmatched junction nucleotides: 4.

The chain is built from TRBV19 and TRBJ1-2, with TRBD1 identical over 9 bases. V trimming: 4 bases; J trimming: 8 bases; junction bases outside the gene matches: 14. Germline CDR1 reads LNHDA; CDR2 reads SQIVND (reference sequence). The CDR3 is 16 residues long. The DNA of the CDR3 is TGTGCCAGTAGTACCCGGCAGGACAGGGGTTCGCAAGGCTACACCTTC. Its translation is CASSTRQDRGSQGYTF.

For the CDR3, the DNA is TGTGCCACCAGCAGAGATCGTCGGGACAGGAACTACAATGAGCAGTTCTTC. This codes for CATSRDRRDRNYNEQFF. The chain has TRBV15 and TRBJ2-1, with 8 bases identical to TRBD1. Germline V CDR1 and CDR2: LNHNV, YYDKDF (reference sequence). The J segment lost 3 bases and the V segment lost 0 bases, leaving 7 bases of the junction unmatched. The CDR3 is made up of 17 amino acids.

CDR3 residues: CASSQAPDITSFF. In nucleotides, the CDR3 is TGTGCCAGCAGCCAAGCTCCGGACATTACGTCGTTCTTC. V is TRBV3-1 (or the pseudogene TRBV3-2) and J is TRBJ2-1, with a weak D call TRBD1 (5 bases). V lost 1 base, J lost 15 bases, and 16 bases lay in between. The CDR3 runs to 13 residues. The V gene's germline CDR1 is LGHDT and CDR2 YNNKEL (reference sequence).

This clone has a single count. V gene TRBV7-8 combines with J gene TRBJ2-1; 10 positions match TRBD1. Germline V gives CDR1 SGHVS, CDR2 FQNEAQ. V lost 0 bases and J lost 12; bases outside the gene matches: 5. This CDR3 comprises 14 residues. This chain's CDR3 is CASSLAGQGTRQFF. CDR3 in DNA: TGTGCCAGCAGCTTAGCGGGACAGGGGACGAGGCAGTTCTTC.

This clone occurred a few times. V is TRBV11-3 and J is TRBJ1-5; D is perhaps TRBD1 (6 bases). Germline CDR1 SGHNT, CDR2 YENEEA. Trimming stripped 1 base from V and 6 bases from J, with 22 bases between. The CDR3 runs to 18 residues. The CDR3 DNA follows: TGTGCCAGCAGCTTAGGGATCAGGGGCTTGGGTCGAGGTCAGCCCCAGCATTTT. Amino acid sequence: CASSLGIRGLGRGQPQHF.

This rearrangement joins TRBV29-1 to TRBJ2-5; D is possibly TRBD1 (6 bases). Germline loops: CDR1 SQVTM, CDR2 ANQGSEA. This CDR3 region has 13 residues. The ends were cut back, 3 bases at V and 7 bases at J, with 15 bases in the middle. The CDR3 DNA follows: TGCAGCGTTGACCAGGACAGCCAGAGGACCCAGTACTTC. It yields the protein CSVDQDSQRTQYF.

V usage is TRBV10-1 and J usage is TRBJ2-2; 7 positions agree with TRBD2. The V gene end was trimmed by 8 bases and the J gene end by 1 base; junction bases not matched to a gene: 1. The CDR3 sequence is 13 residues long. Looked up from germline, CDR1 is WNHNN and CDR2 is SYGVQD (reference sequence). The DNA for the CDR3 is TGCGCCAGCTCGGGAGGGAACACCGGGGAGCTGTTTTTT. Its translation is CASSGGNTGELFF.

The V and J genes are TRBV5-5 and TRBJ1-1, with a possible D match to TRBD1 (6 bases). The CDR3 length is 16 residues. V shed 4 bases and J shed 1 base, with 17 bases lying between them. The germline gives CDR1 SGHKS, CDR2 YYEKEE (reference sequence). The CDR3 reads CASSVLYRATNTEAFF. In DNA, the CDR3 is TGTGCCAGCAGCGTACTATACAGGGCTACGAACACTGAAGCTTTCTTT.

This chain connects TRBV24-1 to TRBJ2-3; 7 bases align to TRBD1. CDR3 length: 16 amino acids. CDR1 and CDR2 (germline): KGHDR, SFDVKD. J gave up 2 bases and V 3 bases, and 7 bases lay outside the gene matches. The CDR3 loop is CATSDRTGLDTDTQYF. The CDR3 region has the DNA TGTGCCACCAGTGATCGGACAGGACTTGACACAGATACGCAGTATTTT.

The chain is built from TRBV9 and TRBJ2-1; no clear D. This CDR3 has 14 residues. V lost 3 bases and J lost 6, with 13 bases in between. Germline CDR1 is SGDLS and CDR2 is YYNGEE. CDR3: CASSGRSFANEQFF. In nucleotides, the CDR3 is TGTGCCAGCAGCGGGCGGAGCTTTGCCAATGAGCAGTTCTTC. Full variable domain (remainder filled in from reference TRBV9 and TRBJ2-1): DSGVTQTPKHLITATGQRVTLRCSPRSGDLSVYWYQQSLDQGLQFLIQYYNGEERAKGNILERFSAQQFPDLHSELNLSSLELGDSALYFCASSGRSFANEQFFGPGTRLTVL.

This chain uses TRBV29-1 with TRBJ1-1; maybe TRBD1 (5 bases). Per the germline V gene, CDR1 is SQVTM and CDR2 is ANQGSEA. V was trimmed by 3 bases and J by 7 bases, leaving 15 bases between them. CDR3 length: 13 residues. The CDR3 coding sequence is TGCAGCGTTGACATGACAGCTCAAGATGAAGCTTTCTTT. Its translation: CSVDMTAQDEAFF.

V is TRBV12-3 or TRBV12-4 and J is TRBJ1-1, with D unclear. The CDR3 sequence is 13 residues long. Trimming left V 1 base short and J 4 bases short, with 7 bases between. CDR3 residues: CASSLGRATEAFF. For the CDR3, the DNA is TGTGCCAGCAGTTTAGGGAGGGCCACTGAAGCTTTCTTT.

DNA of the CDR3: TGCGCCAGCCGGGGGGGTGGGACGGCCAGCAATCAGCCCCAGCATTTT. This codes for CASRGGGTASNQPQHF. The chain has TRBV10-2 and TRBJ1-5; D perhaps matches TRBD1 (5 bases). The CDR3 is 16 amino acids. V was pared by 8 bases and J by 1 base, with 18 bases between. CDR1 and CDR2 (germline): WSHSY, SAAADI.

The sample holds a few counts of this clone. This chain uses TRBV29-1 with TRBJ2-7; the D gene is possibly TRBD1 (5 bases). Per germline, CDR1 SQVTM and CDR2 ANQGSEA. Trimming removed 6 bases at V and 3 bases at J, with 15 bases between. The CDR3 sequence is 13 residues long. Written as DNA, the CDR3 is TGCAGCGTCCCTCGAGCCAGGGACTACGAGCAGTACTTC. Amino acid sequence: CSVPRARDYEQYF.

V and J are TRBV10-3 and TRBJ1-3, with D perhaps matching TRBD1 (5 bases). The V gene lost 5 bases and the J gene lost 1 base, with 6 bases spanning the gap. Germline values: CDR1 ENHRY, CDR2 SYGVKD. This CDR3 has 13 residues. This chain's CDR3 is CAISQGSGNTIYF. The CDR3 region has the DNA TGTGCCATCAGTCAGGGTTCTGGAAACACCATATATTTT.

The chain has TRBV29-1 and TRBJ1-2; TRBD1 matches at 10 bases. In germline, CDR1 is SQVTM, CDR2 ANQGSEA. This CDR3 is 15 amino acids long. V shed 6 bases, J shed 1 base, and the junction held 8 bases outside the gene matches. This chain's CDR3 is CSVGDRGASNYGYTF. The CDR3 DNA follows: TGCAGCGTGGGGGACAGGGGCGCAAGTAACTATGGCTACACCTTC.

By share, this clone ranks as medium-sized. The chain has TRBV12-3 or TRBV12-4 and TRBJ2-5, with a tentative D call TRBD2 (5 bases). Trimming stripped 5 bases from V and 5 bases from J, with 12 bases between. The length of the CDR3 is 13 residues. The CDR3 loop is CASSPPEGETQYF. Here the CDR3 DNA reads TGTGCCAGCAGTCCCCCAGAGGGTGAGACCCAGTACTTC.

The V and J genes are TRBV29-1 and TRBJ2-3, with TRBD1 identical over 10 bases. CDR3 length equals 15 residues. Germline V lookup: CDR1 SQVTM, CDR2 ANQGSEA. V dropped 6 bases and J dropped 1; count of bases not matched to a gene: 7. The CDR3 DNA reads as TGCAGCGTCCGGGACAGGGGCTTTGGCACAGATACGCAGTATTTT. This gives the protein CSVRDRGFGTDTQYF.

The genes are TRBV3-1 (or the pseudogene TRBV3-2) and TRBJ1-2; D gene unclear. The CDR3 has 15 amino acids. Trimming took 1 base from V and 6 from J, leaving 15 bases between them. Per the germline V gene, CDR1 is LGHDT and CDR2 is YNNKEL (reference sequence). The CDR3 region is CASSQAVPGGDGYTF. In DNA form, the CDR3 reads TGTGCCAGCAGCCAAGCGGTCCCTGGAGGAGATGGCTACACCTTC.

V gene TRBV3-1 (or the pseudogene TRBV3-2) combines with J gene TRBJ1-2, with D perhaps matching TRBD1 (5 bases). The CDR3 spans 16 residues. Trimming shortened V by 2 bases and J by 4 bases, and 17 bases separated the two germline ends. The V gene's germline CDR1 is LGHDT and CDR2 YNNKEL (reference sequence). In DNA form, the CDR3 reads TGTGCCAGCAGCCAATTGGGGGACTCCTCGTCCTATGGCTACACCTTC. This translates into CASSQLGDSSSYGYTF.

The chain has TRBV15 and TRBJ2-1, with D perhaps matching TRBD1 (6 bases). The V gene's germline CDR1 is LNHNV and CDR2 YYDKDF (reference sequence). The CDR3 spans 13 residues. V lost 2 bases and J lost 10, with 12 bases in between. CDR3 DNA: TGTGCCACCAGCAGAACAGGGTCGCGGGAGCAGTTCTTC. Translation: CATSRTGSREQFF.